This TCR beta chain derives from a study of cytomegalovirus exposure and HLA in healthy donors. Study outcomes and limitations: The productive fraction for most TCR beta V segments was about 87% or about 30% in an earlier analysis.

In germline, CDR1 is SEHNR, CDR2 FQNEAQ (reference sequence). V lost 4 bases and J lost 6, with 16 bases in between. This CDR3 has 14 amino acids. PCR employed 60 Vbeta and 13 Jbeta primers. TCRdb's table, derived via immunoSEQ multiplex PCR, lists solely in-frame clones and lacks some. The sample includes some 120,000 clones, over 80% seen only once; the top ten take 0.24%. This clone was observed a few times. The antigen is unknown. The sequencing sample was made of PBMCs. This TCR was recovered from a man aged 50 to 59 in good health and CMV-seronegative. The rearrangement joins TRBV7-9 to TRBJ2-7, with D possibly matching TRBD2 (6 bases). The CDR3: CASSSGSGVGEQYF. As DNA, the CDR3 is TGTGCCAGCAGCTCAGGGTCGGGAGTCGGCGAGCAGTACTTC.